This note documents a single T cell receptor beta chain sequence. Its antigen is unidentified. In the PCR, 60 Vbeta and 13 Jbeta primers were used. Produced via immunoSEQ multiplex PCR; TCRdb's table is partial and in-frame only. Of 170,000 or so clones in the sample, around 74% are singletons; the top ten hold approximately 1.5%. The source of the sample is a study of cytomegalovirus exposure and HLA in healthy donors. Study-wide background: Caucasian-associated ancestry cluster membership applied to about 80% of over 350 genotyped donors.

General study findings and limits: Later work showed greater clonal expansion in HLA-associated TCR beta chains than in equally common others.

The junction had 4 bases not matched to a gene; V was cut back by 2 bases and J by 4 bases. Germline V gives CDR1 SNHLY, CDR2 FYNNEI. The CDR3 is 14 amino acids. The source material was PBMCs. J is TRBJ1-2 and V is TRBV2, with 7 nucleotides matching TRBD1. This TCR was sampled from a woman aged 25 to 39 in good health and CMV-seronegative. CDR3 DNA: TGTGCCAGCAGTGAACAGACAGGGACCTATGGCTACACCTTC. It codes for CASSEQTGTYGYTF. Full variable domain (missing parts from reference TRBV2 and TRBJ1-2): EPEVTQTPSHQVTQMGQEVILRCVPISNHLYFYWYRQILGQKVEFLVSFYNNEISEKSEIFDDQFSVERPDGSNFTLKIRSTKLEDSAMYFCASSEQTGTYGYTFGSGTRLTVV.